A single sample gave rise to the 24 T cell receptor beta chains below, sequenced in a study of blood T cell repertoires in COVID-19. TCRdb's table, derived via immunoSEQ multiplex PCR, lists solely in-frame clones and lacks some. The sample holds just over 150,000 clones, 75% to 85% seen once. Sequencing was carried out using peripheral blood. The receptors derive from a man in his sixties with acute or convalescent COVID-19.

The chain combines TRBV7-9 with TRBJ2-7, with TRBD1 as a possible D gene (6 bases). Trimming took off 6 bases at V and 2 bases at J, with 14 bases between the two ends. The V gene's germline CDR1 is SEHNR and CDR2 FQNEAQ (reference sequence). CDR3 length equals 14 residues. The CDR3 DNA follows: TGTGCCAGCAGACATAGGGACAACCCCTACGAGCAGTACTTC. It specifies CASRHRDNPYEQYF.

Written as DNA, the CDR3 is TGTGCCAGCAGCTTGCTGGGGGCCGGCAATTCACCCCTCCACTTT. Its translation is CASSLLGAGNSPLHF. The J gene is TRBJ1-6, the V gene TRBV5-8; tentatively, D is TRBD1 (6 bases). Germline values: CDR1 SGHTS, CDR2 YDEGEE. V was pared by 1 base and J by 7 bases, with 12 bases between. The CDR3 extends over 15 amino acids.

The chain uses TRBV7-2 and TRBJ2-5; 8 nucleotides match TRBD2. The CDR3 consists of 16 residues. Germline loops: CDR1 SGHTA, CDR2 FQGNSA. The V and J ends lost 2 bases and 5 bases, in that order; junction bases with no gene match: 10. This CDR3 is CASSLNRGGYGETQYF. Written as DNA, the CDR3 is TGTGCCAGCAGCTTAAACCGGGGGGGCTATGGGGAGACCCAGTACTTC.

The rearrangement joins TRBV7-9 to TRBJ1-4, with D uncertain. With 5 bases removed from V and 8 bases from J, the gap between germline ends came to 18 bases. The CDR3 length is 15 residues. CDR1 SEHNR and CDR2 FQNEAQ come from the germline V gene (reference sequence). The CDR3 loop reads CASSMGSQVREKLFF. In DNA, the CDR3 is TGTGCCAGCAGCATGGGCTCGCAAGTAAGGGAAAAACTGTTTTTT.

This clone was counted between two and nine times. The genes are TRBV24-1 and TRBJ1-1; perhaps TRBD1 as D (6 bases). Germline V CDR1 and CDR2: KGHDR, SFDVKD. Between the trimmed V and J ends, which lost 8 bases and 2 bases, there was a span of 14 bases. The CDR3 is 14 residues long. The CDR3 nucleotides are TGTGCCACCACCCTACAGGGAACAAACACTGAAGCTTTCTTT. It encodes CATTLQGTNTEAFF.

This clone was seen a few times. The CDR3 sequence: CSASLTVNTEAFF. The CDR3 DNA reads TGCAGTGCTAGTCTGACAGTGAACACTGAAGCTTTCTTT. The chain links TRBV20-1 to TRBJ1-1, with D possibly matching TRBD1 (5 bases). This CDR3 spans 13 amino acids. Trimming removed 3 bases from V and 0 bases from J, with 8 bases in between. Germline CDR1 DFQATT, CDR2 SNEGSKA (reference sequence).

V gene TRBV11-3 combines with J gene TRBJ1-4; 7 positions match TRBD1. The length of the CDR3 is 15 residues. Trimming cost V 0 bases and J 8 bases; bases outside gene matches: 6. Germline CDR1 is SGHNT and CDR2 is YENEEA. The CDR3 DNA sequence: TGTGCCAGCAGCTTAGAATACAGGGGAAGCGAAAAACTGTTTTTT. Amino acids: CASSLEYRGSEKLFF.

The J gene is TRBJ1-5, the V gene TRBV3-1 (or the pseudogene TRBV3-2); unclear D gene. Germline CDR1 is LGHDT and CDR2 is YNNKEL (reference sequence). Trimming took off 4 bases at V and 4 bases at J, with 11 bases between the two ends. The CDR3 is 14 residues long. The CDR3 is CASSLSYRNQPQHF. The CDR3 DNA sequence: TGTGCCAGCAGCCTCTCCTATCGTAATCAGCCCCAGCATTTT.

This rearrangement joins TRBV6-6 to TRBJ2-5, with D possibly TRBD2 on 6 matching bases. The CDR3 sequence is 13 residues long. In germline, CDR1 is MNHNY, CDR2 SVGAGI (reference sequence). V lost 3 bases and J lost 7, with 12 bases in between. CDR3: CASSYGEAGTQYF. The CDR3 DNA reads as TGTGCCAGCAGTTATGGGGAGGCAGGGACCCAGTACTTC.

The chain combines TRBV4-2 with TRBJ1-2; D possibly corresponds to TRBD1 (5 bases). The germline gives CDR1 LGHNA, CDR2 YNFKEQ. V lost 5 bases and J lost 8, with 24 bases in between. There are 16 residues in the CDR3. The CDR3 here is CASSSPGASGEKGYTF. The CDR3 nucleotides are TGTGCCAGCAGCTCCCCCGGGGCCTCGGGAGAGAAAGGCTACACCTTC.

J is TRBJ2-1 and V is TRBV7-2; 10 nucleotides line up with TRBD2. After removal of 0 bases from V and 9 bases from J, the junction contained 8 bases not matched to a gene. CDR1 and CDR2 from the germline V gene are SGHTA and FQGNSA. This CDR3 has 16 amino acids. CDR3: CASSLALAGVISEQFF. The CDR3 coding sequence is TGTGCCAGCAGCTTAGCCCTAGCGGGGGTGATAAGTGAGCAGTTCTTC.

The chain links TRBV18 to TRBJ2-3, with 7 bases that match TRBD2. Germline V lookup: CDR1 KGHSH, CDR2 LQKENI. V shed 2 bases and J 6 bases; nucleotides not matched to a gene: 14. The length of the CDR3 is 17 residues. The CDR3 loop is CASSPSGTYNYADTQYF. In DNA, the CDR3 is TGTGCCAGCTCACCAAGCGGGACCTACAATTATGCGGATACGCAGTATTTT.

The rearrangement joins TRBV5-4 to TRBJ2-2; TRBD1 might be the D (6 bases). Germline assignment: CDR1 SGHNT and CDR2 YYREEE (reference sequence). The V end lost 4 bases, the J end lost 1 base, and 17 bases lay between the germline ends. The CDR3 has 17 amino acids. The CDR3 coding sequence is TGTGCCAGCAGCCCGAACAGGGCTACCGGGAACACCGGGGAGCTGTTTTTT. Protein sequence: CASSPNRATGNTGELFF.

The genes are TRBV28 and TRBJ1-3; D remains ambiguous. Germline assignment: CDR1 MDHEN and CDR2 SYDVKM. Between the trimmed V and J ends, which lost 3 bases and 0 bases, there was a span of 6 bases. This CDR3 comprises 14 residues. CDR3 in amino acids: CASSFPSSGNTIYF. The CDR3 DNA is TGTGCCAGCAGTTTCCCATCCTCTGGAAACACCATATATTTT.

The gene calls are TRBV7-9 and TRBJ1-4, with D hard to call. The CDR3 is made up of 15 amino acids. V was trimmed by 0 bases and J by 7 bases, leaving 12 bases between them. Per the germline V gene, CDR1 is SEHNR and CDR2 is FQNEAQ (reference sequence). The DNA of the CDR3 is TGTGCCAGCAGCTTAGCAACCCACCCGGGTGAAAAACTGTTTTTT. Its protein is CASSLATHPGEKLFF.

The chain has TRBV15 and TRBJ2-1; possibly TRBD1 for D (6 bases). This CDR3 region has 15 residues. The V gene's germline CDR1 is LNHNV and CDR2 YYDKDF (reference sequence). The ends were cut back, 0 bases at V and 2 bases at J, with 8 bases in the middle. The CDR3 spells CATSRDRQAYNEQFF. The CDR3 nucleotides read TGTGCCACCAGCAGAGATAGACAGGCCTACAATGAGCAGTTCTTC.

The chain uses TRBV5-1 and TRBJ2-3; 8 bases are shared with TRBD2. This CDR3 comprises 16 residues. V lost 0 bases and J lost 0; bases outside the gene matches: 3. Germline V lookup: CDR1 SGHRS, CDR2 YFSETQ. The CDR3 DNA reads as TGCGCCAGCAGCTTGGGGCGGGGGGCAAGCACAGATACGCAGTATTTT. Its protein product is CASSLGRGASTDTQYF.

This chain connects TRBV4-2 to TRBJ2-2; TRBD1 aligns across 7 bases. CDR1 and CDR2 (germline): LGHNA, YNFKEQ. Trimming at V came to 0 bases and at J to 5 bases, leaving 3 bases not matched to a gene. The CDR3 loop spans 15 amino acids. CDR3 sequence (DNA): TGTGCCAGCAGCCAAGAGGGGACAGAGACCGGGGAGCTGTTTTTT. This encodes CASSQEGTETGELFF.

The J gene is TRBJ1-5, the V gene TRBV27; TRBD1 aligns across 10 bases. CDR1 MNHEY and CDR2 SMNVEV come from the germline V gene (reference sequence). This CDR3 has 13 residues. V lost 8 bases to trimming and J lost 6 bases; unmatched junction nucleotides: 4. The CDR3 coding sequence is TGTGCCAGCGCCGGGACAGGGGTTCAGCCCCAGCATTTT. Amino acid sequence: CASAGTGVQPQHF.

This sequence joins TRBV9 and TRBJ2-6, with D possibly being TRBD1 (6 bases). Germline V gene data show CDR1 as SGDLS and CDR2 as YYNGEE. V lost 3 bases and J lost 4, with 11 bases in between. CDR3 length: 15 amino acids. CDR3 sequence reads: CASSGQVSGANVLTF. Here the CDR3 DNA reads TGTGCCAGCAGCGGACAGGTCTCCGGGGCCAACGTCCTGACTTTC.

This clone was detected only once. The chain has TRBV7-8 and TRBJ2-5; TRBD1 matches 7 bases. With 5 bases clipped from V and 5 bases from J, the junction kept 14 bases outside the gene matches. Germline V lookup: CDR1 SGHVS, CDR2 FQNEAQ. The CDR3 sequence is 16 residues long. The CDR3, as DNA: TGTGCCAGCAGCACCCCCACGACAGGGCCCTATGAGACCCAGTACTTC. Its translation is CASSTPTTGPYETQYF.

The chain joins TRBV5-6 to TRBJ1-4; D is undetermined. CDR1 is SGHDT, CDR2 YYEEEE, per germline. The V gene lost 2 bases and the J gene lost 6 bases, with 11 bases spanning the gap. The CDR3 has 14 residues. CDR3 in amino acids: CASSFGPLDEKLFF. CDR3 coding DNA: TGTGCCAGCAGCTTTGGCCCGTTGGATGAAAAACTGTTTTTT.

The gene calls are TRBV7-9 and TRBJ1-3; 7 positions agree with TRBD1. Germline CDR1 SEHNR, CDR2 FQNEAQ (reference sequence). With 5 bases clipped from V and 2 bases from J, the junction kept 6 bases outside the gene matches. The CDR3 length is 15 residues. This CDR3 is CASSRQGQTGNTIYF. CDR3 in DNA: TGTGCCAGCAGCCGACAGGGACAGACTGGAAACACCATATATTTT.

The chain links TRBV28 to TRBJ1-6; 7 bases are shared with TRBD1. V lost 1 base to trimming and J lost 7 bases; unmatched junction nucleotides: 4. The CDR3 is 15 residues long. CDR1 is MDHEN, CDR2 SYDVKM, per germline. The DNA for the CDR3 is TGTGCCAGCAGTTTATCAGGGACAGCCAATTCACCCCTCCACTTT. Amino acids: CASSLSGTANSPLHF.